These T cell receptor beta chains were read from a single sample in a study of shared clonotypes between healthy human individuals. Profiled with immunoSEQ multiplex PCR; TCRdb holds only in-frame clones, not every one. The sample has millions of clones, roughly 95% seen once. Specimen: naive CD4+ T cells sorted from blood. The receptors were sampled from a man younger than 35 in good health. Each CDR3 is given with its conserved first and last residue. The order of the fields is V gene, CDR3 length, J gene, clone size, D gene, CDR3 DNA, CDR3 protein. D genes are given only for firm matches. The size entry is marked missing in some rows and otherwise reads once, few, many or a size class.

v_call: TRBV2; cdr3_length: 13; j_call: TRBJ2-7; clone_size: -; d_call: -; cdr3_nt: TGTGCCAGCAGTGAACTCCCATCCTACGAGCAGTACTTC; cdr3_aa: CASSELPSYEQYF
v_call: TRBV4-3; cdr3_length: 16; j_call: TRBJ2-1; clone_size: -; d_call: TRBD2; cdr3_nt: TGCGCCAGCAGCCAAGAAGGTCTAGCGGGGTACAATGAGCAGTTCTTC; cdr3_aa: CASSQEGLAGYNEQFF
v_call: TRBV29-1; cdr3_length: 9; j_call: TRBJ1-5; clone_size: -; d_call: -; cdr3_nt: TGCAGCGTGCCGCGTCCCCAGCATTTT; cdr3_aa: CSVPRPQHF
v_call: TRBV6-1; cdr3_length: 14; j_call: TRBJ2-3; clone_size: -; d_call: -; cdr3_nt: TGTGCCAGCGTAGTCCTATGGGGCACAGATACGCAGTATTTT; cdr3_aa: CASVVLWGTDTQYF
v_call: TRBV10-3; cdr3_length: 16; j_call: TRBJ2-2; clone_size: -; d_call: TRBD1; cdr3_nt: TGTGCCATCAGTACCCTGACAGGGAAGGACACCGGGGAGCTGTTTTTT; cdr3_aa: CAISTLTGKDTGELFF
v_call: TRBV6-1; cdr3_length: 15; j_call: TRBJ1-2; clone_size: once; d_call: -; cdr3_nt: TGTGCCAGCAGTGAAGGCCCGCGACTGGCCAATGGCTACACCTTC; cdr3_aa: CASSEGPRLANGYTF
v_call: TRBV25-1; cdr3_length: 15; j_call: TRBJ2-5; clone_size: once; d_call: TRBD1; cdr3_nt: TGTGCCAGCAGTGACCCGGGACAGGGTAGGGAGACCCAGTACTTC; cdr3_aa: CASSDPGQGRETQYF
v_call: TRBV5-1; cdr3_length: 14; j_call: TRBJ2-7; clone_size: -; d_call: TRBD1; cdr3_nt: TGCGCCAGCAGCTACGACAGGGTGGGCTACGAGCAGTACTTC; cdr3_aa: CASSYDRVGYEQYF
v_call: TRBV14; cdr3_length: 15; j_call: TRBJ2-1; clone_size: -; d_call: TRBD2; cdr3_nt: TGTGCCAGCAGCACTCTACTAGCGGGTATGCATGAGCAGTTCTTC; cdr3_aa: CASSTLLAGMHEQFF
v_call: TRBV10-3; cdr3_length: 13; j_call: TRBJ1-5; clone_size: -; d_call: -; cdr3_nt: TGTGCCATCAGTCGGGACAGCAATCAGCCCCAGCATTTT; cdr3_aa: CAISRDSNQPQHF
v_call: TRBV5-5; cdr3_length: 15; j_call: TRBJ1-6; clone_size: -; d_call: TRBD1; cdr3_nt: TGTGCCAGCAGCTGGGGACAGGGTGGGAATTCACCCCTCCACTTT; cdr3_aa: CASSWGQGGNSPLHF